This T cell receptor (beta chain) is drawn from a study of OX40 agonist ivuxolimab in advanced cancers. At the level of the whole study: Ivuxolimab, which targeted the costimulatory receptor OX40 (CD134), was an agonistic, fully human IgG2 monoclonal antibody. Peripheral TCRbeta sequencing was intended to test whether TCR sequence diversity was altered and clonal T-cell expansion was caused by ivuxolimab. Intravenous ivuxolimab was administered to patients every 2 weeks at six dose levels: 0.01, 0.1, 0.3, 1.5, 3 and 10 mg/kg. Of the roughly 51 patients in dose escalation, some 19 had hepatocellular carcinoma, about 15 had melanoma, 9 had renal cell carcinoma and 9 had head and neck cancer. The monotherapy dose-escalation portion (N = 52 patients) of the phase I ivuxolimab trial is reported in the paper. In the dose-escalation cohort, approximately 82% of patients were male, and the mean age was roughly 56 years with a range of roughly 20 to 80. Three dose-escalation patients achieved partial responses, one with hepatocellular carcinoma and two with cutaneous melanoma. Patients were allowed to have had prior anti-PD-1, anti-PD-L1 or anti-CTLA-4 therapy, and 30% to 40% of the dose-escalation patients had previously received checkpoint inhibitors. Results and caveats for the whole study, not just this receptor: In the 0.1-3.0 mg/kg groups, partial responders had among the lowest normalized peripheral clonal expansion, particularly in CD8+ T cells. At doses of 0.1 to 3.0 mg/kg, clonal expansion of both CD4+ and CD8+ T cells in blood was seen between baseline and week 6. Low levels of normalized T-cell clonal expansion were also seen in some patients who did not respond. The antigen specificity of the clonally expanded peripheral T cells was not determined. After ivuxolimab, expanded clones were on average more numerous among CD8+ T cells than among CD4+ T cells.

The germline V gene gives CDR1 as SGHDT and CDR2 as YYEEEE. Germline trimming: 5 bases from V, 2 bases from J; junction bases outside gene matches: 6. From cysteine to phenylalanine, the CDR3 is 14 amino acids long. The read is trimmed to its CDR3 DNA, 42 bases read in frame from base 1. Patients with autoimmune disease history or receiving systemic immunosuppression were excluded from the trial. Peripheral blood for TCR sequencing was drawn from every dose cohort at baseline, at cycle 4 day 1 and at cycle 7 day 1. The samples were taken from a phase I, first-in-human, multicenter, open-label dose-escalation trial of ivuxolimab. Adults with locally advanced or metastatic head and neck squamous cell, hepatocellular, melanoma or renal cell carcinoma were enrolled in the trial. CD4+ and CD8+ T cells were sorted separately from peripheral blood before TCR sequencing. For sequencing of the TCRbeta CDR3 region, genomic DNA was extracted from the sorted cells. The immunoSEQ Assay was used to sequence the TCRbeta CDR3 regions. TCRdb provides this immuneACCESS table in a form limited to in-frame rearrangements. Some clones are lacking; in checked studies, under half of them reflect an unresolved V gene, and why the rest are absent is not known. This sample is represented by 82,000 or so clones; approximately 90% of them were singletons. Roughly 1.1% of the sample is in the top ten clones.

In the case of this clone: Its antigen remains undetermined. No base quality values were provided; no much bigger clone lies one nucleotide off.

The receptor was isolated from an adult with an advanced solid tumor such as melanoma, head and neck, liver or kidney cancer. The chain links TRBV5-6 with TRBJ2-7; TRBD1 lines up with 8 middle nucleotides. The input for sequencing was CD4+ or CD8+ T cells sorted from blood, taken in a trial of the OX40 agonist ivuxolimab. At the DNA level, the sequence is TGTGCCAGCAGTCCTGTGGGACAGGCCTACGAGCAGTACTTC. It translates to CASSPVGQAYEQYF.